The clone carrying this T cell receptor (beta chain) was observed at least ten times. Its antigen is still unknown. The record originates from a study of early T cells in non-severe SARS-CoV-2 infection. Background on the study: Chains stayed unpaired after sequencing of bulk RNA from unsorted whole blood.

The germline gives CDR1 MGHRA, CDR2 YSYEKL. The CDR3 consists of 16 residues. With 8 bases removed from V and 0 bases from J, the gap between germline ends came to 16 bases. Study-wide findings and caveats: Reliance on VDJdb matching favored anti-spike CD8 responses; private and CD4 specificities were missed.

Unique molecular identifiers were attached to individual cDNA molecules. TCRdb called the 5' RACE reads again in MiXCR, with one record for every CDR3 protein. The sample shows more than 35,000 distinct CDR3 sequences, around 5% of them seen only once. The chain uses TRBV4-1 and TRBJ2-2; D is ambiguous. This receptor was identified in an adult who was a healthcare worker with PCR-confirmed SARS-CoV-2 infection or an uninfected control (not recorded which). The sequencing input was whole blood. The CDR3 loop reads CASSHPLDTNTGELFF. In nucleotides, the CDR3 is TGCGCCAGCTCCCACCCCTTAGACACGAACACCGGGGAGCTGTTTTTT.